The entry below gives a single T cell receptor (beta chain) sequence along with its context. Antigen unknown. Some second doses came at about 4 weeks and others at about 12 weeks; these were pooled. This specimen comes from a study of T cell responses to AZD1222 COVID-19 vaccine. The study, taken as a whole, reports: White British donors predominated, females outnumbered males, and clonal diversity was possibly underestimated.

Per germline, CDR1 LNHDA and CDR2 SQIVND (reference sequence). The V end lost 11 bases, the J end lost 6 bases, and 13 bases lay between the germline ends. The CDR3 is 12 residues long. TCRdb's table, derived via immunoSEQ multiplex PCR, lists solely in-frame clones and lacks some. The sample contains some 150,000 clones, over 85% of which appear only once. Here the sequenced sample was peripheral blood, taken 28 days after the second AZD1222 dose. The TCR sequence derives from an adult who received the AZD1222 COVID-19 vaccine. The J gene is TRBJ2-2, the V gene TRBV19, with D unclear. The CDR3 region is CASKAYSGELFF. In DNA, the CDR3 is TGTGCCTCTAAGGCCTATTCCGGGGAGCTGTTTTTT.